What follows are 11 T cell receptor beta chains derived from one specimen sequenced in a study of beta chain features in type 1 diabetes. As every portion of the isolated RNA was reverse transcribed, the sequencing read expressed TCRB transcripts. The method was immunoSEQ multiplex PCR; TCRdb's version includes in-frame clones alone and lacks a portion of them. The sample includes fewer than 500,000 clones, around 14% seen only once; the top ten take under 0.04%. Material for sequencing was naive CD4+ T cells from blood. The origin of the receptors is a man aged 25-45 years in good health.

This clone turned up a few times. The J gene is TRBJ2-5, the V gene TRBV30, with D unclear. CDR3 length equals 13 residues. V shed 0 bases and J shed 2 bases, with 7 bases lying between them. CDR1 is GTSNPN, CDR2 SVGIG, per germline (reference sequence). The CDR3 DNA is TGTGCCTGGAGTGTACCCCCACAAGAGACCCAGTACTTC. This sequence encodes CAWSVPPQETQYF.

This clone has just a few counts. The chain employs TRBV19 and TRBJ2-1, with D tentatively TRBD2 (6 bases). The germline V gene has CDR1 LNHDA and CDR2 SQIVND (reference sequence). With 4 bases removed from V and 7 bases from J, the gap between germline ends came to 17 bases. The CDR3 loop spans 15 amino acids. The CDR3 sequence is CASSTPGLLGNEQFF. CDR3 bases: TGTGCCAGTAGTACCCCGGGACTCTTAGGGAATGAGCAGTTCTTC.

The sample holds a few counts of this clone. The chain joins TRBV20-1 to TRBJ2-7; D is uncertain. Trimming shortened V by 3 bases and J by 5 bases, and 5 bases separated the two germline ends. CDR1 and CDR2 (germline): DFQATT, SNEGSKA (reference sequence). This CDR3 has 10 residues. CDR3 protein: CSASMDEQYF. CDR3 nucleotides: TGCAGTGCTAGCATGGACGAGCAGTACTTC.

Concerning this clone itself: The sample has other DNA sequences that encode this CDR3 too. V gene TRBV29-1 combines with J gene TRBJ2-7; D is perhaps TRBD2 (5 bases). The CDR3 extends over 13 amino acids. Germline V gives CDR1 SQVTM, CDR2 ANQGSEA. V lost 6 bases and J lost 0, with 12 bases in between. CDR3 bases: TGCAGCGTCGGCCGGGGAACCTCCTACGAGCAGTACTTC. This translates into CSVGRGTSYEQYF.

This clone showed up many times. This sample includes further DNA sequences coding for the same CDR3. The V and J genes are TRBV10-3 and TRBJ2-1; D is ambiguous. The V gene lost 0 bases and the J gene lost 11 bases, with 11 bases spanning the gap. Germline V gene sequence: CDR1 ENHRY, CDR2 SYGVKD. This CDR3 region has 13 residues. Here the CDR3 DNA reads TGTGCCATCAGTGAGTCGGAGTCAACGAAGCAGTTCTTC. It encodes CAISESESTKQFF.

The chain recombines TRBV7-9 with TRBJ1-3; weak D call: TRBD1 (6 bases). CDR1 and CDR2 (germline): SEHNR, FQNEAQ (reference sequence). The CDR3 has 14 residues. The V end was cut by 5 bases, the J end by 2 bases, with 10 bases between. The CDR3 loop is CASSLQGPGNTIYF. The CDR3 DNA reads TGTGCCAGCAGCCTACAGGGCCCTGGAAACACCATATATTTT.

In DNA, the CDR3 is TGCGCCAGCAACTCAAGGGGACAGCGTAATGAAAAACTGTTTTTT. This codes for CASNSRGQRNEKLFF. The chain links TRBV4-1 to TRBJ1-4; 7 positions match TRBD1. V lost 7 bases and J lost 4; bases outside the gene matches: 9. The CDR3 runs to 15 residues. Germline-derived CDR1 and CDR2 are MGHRA and YSYEKL.

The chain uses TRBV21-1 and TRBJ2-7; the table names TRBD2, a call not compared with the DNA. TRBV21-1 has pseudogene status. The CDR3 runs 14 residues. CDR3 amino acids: CASSQCGGPDPLYV. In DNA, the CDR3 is TGTGCCAGCAGCCAATGCGGAGGCCCTGATCCTTTGTACGTC.

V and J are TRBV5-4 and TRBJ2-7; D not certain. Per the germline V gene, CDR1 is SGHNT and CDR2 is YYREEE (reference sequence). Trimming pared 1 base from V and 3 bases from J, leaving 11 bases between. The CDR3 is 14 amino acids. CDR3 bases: TGTGCCAGCAGCTTGAGGTCCGGATACTACGAGCAGTACTTC. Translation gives CASSLRSGYYEQYF.

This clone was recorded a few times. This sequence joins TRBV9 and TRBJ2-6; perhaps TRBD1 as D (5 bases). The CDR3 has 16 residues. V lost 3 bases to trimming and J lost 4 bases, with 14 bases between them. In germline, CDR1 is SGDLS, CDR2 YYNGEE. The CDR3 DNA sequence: TGTGCCAGCAGCGCCAGGGTGAATTCAGGGGCCAACGTCCTGACTTTC. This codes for CASSARVNSGANVLTF.

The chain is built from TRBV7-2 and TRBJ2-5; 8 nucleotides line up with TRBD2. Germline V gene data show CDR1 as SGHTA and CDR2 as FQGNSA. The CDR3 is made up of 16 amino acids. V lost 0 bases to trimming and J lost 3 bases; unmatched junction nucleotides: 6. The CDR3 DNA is TGTGCCAGCAGCTTAGCGGGACTAGTCGGAAAAGAGACCCAGTACTTC. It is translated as CASSLAGLVGKETQYF.